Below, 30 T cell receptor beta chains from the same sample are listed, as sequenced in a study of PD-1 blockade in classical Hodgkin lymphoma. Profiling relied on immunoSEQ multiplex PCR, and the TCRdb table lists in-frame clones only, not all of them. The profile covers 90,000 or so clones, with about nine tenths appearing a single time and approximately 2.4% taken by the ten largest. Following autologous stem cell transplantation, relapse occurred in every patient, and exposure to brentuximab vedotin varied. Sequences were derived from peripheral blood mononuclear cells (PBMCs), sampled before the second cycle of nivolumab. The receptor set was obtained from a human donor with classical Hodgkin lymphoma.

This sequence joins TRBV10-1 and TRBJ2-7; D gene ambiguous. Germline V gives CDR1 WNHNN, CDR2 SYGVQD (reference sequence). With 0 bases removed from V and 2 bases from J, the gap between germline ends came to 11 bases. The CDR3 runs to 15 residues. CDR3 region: CASSESPVSTYEQYF. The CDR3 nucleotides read TGCGCCAGCAGTGAGTCGCCAGTCAGCACCTACGAGCAGTACTTC.

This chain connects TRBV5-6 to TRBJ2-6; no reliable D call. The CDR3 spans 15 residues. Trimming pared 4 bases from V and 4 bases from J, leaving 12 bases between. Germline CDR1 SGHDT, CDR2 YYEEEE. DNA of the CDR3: TGTGCCAGCAGCCTCCCTTTGGGGGGGGCCAACGTCCTGACTTTC. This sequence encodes CASSLPLGGANVLTF.

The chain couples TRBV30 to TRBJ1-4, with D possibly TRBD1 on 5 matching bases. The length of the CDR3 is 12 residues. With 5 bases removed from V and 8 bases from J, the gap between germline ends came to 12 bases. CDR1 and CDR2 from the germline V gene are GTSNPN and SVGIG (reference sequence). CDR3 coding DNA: TGTGCCTGGGCTCAGGGAGGCGAAAAACTGTTTTTT. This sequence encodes CAWAQGGEKLFF.

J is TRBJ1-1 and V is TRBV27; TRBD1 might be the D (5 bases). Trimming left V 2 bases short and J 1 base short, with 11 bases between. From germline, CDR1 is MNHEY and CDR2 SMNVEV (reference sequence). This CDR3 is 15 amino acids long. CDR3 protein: CASSLSGGGNTEAFF. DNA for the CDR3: TGTGCCAGCAGTTTAAGTGGGGGGGGGAACACTGAAGCTTTCTTT.

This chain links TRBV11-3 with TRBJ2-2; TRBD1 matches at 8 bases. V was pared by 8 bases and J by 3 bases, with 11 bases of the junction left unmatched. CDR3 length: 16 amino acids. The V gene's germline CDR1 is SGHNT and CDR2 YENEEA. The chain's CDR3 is CASGTGLEGDTGELFF. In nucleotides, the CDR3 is TGTGCCAGCGGGACAGGTCTGGAGGGGGACACCGGGGAGCTGTTTTTT.

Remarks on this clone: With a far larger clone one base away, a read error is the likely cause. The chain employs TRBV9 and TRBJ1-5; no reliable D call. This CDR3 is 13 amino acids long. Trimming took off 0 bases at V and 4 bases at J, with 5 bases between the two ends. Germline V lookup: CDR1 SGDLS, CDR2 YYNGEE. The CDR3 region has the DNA TGTGCCAGCAGCGTAGGGTCAAATCAGCCCCAGCATTTT. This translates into CASSVGSNQPQHF.

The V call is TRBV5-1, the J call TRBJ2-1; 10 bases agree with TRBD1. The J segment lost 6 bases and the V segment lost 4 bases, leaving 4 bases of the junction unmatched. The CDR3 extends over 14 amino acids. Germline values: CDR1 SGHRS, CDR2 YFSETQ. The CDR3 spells CASSPGDRGNEQFF. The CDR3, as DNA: TGCGCCAGCAGCCCGGGGGACAGGGGCAATGAGCAGTTCTTC.

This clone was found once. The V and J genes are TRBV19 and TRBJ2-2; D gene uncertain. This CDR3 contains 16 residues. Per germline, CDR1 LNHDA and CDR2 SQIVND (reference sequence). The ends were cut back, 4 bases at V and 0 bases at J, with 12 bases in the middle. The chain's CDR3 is CASSTPRAPNTGELFF. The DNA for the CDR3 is TGTGCCAGTAGTACCCCACGGGCACCGAACACCGGGGAGCTGTTTTTT.

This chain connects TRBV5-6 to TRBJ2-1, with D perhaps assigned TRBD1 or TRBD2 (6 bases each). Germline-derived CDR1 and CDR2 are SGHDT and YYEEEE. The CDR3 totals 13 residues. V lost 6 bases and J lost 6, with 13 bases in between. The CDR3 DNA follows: TGTGCCAGCACCCTAGGGGGAGGCAATGAGCAGTTCTTC. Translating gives CASTLGGGNEQFF.

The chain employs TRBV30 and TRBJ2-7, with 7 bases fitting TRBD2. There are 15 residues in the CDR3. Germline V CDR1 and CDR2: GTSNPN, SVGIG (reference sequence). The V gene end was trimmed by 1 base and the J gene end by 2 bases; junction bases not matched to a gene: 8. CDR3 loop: CAWSAPGGLAYEQYF. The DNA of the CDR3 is TGTGCCTGGAGTGCTCCGGGTGGACTAGCCTACGAGCAGTACTTC. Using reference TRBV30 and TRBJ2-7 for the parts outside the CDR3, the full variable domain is SQTIHQWPATLVQPVGSPLSLECTVEGTSNPNLYWYRQAAGRGLQLLFYSVGIGQISSEVPQNLSASRPQDRQFILSSKKLLLSDSGFYLCAWSAPGGLAYEQYFGPGTRLTVT.

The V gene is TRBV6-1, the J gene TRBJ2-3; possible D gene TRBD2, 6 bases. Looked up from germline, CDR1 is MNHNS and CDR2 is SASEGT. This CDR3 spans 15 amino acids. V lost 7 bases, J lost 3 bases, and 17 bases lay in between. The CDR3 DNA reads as TGTGCCAGCAATAATAGGGGAGGTATTACAGATACGCAGTATTTT. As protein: CASNNRGGITDTQYF.

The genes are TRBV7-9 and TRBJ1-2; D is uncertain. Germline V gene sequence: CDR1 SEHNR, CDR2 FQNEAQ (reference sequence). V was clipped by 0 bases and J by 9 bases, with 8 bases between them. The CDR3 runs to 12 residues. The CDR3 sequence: CASSLAPASYTF. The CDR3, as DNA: TGTGCCAGCAGCTTAGCCCCGGCGAGCTACACCTTC.

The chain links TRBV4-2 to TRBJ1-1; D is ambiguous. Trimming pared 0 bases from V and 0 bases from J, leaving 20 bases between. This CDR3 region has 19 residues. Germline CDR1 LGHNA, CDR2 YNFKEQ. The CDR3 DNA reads TGTGCCAGCAGCCAAGATTTGATATACATGTCGGCCCTGAACACTGAAGCTTTCTTT. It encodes CASSQDLIYMSALNTEAFF.

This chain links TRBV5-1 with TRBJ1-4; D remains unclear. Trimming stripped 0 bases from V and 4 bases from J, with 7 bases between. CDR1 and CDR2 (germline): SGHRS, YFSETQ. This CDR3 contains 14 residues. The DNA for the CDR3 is TGCGCCAGCAGCTTGGATCAGCTTAATGAAAAACTGTTTTTT. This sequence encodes CASSLDQLNEKLFF.

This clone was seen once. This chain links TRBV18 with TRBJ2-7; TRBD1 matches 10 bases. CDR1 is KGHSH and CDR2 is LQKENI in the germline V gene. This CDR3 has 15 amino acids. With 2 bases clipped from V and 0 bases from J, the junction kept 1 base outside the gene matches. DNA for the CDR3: TGTGCCAGCTCACCAAGGGACAGGGGCTCCTACGAGCAGTACTTC. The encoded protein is CASSPRDRGSYEQYF.

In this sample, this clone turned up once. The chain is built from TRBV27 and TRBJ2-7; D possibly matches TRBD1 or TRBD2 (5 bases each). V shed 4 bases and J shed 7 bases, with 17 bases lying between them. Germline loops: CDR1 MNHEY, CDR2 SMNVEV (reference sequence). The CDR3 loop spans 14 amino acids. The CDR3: CASSYRDRHREQYF. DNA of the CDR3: TGTGCCAGCAGTTACCGGGACCGCCATAGGGAGCAGTACTTC.

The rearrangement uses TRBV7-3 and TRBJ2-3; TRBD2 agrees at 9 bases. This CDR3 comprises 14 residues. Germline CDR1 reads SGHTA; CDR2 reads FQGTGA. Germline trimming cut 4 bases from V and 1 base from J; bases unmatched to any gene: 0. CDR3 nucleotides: TGTGCCAGCAGCTGGACTAGCGGCACAGATACGCAGTATTTT. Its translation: CASSWTSGTDTQYF.

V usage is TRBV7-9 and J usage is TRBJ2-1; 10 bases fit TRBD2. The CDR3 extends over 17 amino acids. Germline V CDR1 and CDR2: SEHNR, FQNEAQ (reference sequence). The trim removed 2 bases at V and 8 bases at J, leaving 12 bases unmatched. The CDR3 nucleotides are TGTGCCAGCAGCTTACCTAGCGGGAGTTTACGTTTCGATGAGCAGTTCTTC. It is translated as CASSLPSGSLRFDEQFF. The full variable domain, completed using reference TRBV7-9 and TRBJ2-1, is DTGVSQNPRHKITKRGQNVTFRCDPISEHNRLYWYRQTLGQGPEFLTYFQNEAQLEKSRLLSDRFSAERPKGSFSTLEIQRTEQGDSAMYLCASSLPSGSLRFDEQFFGPGTRLTVL.

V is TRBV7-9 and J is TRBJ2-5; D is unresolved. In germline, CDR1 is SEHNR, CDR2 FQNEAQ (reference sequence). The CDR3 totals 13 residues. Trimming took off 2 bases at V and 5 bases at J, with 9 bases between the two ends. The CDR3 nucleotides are TGTGCCAGCAGCTTACTTCCAGGCGAGACCCAGTACTTC. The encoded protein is CASSLLPGETQYF.

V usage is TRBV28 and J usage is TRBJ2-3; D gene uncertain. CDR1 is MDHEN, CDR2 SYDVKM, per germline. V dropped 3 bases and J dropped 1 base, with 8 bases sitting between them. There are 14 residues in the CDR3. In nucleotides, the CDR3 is TGTGCCAGCAGTTTTAGTCACGGCACAGATACGCAGTATTTT. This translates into CASSFSHGTDTQYF.

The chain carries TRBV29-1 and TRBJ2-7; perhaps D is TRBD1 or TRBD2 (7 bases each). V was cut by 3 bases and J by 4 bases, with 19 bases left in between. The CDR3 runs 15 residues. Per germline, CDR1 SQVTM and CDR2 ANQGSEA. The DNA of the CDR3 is TGCAGCGTTGATGCCCCAGGGGGAGGGAGTTACGAGCAGTACTTC. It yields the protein CSVDAPGGGSYEQYF.

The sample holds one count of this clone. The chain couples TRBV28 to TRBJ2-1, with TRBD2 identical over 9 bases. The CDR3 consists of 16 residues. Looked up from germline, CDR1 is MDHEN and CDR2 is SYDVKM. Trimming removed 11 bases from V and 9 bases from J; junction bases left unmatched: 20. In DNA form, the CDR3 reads TGTGCCCACCCAAACATGTTAGCGGGAGCAAGTGGTGAGCAGTTCTTC. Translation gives CAHPNMLAGASGEQFF.

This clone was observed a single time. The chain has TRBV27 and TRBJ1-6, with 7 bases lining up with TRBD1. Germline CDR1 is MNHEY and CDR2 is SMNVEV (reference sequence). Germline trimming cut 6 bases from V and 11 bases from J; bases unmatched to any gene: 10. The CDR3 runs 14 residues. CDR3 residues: CASRSGTATAPLHF. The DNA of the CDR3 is TGTGCCAGCAGAAGCGGGACAGCAACGGCACCCCTCCACTTT.

The CDR3 reads CASSLASGQGLVEAFF. CDR3 nucleotides: TGTGCCAGCAGCTTAGCCTCGGGACAGGGTCTAGTTGAAGCTTTCTTT. The rearrangement uses TRBV11-2 and TRBJ1-1; 9 nucleotides line up with TRBD1. J lost 7 bases, V lost 1 base, and 10 bases had no gene match. The CDR3 is 16 residues long. Germline loops: CDR1 SGHAT, CDR2 FQNNGV.

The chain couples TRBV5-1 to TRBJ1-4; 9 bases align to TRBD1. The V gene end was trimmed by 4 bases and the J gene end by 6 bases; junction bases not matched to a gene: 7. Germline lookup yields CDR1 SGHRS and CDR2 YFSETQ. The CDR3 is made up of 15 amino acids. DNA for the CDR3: TGCGCCAGCAGCCGGAGCCGGGACAGGGATGAAAAACTGTTTTTT. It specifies CASSRSRDRDEKLFF.

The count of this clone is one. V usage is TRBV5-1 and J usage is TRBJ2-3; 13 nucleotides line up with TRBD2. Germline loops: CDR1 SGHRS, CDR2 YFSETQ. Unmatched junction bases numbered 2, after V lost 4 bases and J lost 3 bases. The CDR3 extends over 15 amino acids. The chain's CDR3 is CASSPGLAGTDTQYF. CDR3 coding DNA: TGCGCCAGCAGCCCGGGACTAGCGGGGACAGATACGCAGTATTTT.

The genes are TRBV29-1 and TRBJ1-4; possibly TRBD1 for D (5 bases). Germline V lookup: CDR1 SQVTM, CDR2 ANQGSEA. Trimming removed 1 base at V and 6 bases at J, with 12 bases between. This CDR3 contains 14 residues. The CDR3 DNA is TGCAGCGTTGAAGGCGGGGGAGGGGATGAAAAACTGTTTTTT. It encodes CSVEGGGGDEKLFF.

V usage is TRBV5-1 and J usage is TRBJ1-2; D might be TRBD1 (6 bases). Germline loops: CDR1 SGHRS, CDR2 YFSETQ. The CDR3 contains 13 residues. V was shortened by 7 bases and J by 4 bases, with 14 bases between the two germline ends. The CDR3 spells CASEQGRGYGYTF. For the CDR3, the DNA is TGCGCCAGCGAGCAGGGGCGAGGCTATGGCTACACCTTC. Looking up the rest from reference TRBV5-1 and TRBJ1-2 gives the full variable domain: KAGVTQTPRYLIKTRGQQVTLSCSPISGHRSVSWYQQTPGQGLQFLFEYFSETQRNKGNFPGRFSGRQFSNSRSEMNVSTLELGDSALYLCASEQGRGYGYTFGSGTRLTVV.

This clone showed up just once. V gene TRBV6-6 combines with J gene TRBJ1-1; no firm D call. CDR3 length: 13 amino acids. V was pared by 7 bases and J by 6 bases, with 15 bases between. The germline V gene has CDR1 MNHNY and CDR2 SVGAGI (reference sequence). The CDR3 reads CASKLPVPPEAFF. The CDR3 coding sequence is TGTGCCAGCAAGCTACCCGTGCCCCCTGAAGCTTTCTTT.

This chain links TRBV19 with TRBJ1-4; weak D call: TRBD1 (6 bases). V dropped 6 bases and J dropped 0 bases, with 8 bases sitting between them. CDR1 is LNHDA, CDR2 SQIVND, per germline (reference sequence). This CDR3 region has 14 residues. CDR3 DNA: TGTGCCAGTAGCAACAGGGCAACTAATGAAAAACTGTTTTTT. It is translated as CASSNRATNEKLFF.